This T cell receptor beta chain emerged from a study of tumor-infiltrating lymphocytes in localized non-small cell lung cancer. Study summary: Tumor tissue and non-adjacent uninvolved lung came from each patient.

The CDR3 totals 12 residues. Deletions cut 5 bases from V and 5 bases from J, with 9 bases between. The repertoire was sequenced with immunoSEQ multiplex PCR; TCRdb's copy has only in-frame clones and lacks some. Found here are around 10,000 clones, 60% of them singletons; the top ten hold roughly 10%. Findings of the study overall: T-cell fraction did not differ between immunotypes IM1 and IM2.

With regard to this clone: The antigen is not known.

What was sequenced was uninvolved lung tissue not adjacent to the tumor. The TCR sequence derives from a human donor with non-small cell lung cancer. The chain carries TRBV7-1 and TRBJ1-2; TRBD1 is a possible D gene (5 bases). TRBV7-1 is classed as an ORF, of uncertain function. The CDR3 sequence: CASSLDRYGYTF. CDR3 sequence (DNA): TGTGCCAGCAGCCTTGACAGATATGGCTACACCTTC.